The entry below gives a single T cell receptor (beta chain) sequence along with its context. Its matching antigen is unknown. This sample is drawn from a study of T cell responses to AZD1222 COVID-19 vaccine. Study results and limitations: Breadth and depth of Spike-specific TCRs rose after two AZD1222 doses. Only 5 or 6 people who got AZD1222 tested seropositive at baseline. It was only after the peak T cell response that any repertoires were sampled.

There are 17 residues in the CDR3. CDR1 WSHSY and CDR2 SAAADI come from the germline V gene. With V trimmed by 3 bases and J by 5 bases, 13 bases remained unmatched. Here immunoSEQ multiplex PCR was the method, and the copy in TCRdb shows in-frame clones only, minus some. The table has 160,000 or so clones, approximately 91% seen once. The chain joins TRBV10-2 to TRBJ2-5; 9 bases line up with TRBD1. The TCR was taken from an adult in good health. The source material was peripheral blood, sampled on day 0 of AZD1222 vaccination. The DNA for the CDR3 is TGCGCCAGCAGTGAAGTCTTGAACAGGGGGCTATTGGAGACCCAGTACTTC. The encoded protein is CASSEVLNRGLLETQYF.